The TCR beta chain described here comes from a study of human T cells and chemical hapten exposure. Overall study context: Minor pooled library volume differences mainly drove per-sample TCR yield variation. Study-wide results and caveats: No alteration of TCRs above 1 in 1000 frequency was seen with DPC sensitization.

This CDR3 has 15 amino acids. The V end was cut by 1 base, the J end by 0 bases, with 8 bases between. Germline values: CDR1 LGHDT, CDR2 YNNKEL (reference sequence). For the library, individual cDNA molecules each received unique molecular identifiers. As processed by the authors: TCRs per sample had a median of approximately 88,000 and ranged from about 23,224 to 700,000. TCRdb reprocessed the 5' RACE reads via MiXCR and lists one record per CDR3 protein. Clone size and V and J calls follow TCRdb, not the original study. The repertoire includes about 140,000 distinct CDR3 sequences, around 4% of them detected once, and more than 1.2% sits in the top ten. This clonotype was recorded a few times. What it binds is not known. Extraction of total RNA was performed on unfractionated whole blood.

This chain connects TRBV3-1 to TRBJ2-3; D is uncertain. The sequence came from a female donor in good health. The CDR3 nucleotides are TGTGCCAGCAGCCAAGCGTTCAGTAGCACAGATACGCAGTATTTT. Its translation: CASSQAFSSTDTQYF.